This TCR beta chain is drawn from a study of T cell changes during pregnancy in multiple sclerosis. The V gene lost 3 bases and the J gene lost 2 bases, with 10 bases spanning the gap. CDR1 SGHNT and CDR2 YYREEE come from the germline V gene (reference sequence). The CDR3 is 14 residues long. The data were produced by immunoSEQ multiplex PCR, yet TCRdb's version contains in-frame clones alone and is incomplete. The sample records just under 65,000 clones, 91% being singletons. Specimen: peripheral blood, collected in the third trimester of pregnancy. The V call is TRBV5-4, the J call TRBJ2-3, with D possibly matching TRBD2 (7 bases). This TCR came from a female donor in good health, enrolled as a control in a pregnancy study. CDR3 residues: CASSWGGSTDTQYF. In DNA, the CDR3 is TGTGCCAGCAGCTGGGGGGGCTCCACAGATACGCAGTATTTT.